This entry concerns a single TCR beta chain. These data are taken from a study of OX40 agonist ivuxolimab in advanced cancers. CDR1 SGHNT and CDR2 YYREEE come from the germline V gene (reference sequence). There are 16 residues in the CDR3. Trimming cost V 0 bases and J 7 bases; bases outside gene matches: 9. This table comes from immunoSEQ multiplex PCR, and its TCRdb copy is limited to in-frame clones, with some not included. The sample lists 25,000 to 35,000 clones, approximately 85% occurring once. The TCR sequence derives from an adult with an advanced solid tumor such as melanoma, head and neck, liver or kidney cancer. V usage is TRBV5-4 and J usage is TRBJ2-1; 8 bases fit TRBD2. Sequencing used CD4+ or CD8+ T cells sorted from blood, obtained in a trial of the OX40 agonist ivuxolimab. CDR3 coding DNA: TGTGCCAGCAGCTTGGGTTCGGGAGGGTGGGGAAATGAGCAGTTCTTC. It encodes CASSLGSGGWGNEQFF.